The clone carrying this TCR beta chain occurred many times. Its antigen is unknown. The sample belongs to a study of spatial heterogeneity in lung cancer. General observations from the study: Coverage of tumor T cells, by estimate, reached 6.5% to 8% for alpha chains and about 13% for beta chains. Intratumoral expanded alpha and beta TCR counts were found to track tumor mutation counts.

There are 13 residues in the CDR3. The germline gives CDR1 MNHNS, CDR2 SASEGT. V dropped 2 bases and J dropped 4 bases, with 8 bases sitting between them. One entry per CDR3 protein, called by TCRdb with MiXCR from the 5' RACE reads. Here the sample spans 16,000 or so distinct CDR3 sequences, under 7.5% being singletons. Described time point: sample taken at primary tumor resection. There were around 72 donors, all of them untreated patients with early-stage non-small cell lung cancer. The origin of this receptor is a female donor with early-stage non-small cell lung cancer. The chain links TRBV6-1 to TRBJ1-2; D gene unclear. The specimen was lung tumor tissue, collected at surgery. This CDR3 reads CASSERQTYGYTF. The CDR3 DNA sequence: TGTGCCAGCAGTGAACGTCAGACCTATGGCTACACCTTC.